These T cell receptor beta chains were read from a single sample in a study of blood T cell repertoires in COVID-19. Clones were read by immunoSEQ multiplex PCR, and TCRdb kept only the in-frame ones, dropping some. The sample has about 50,000 clones; 90% to 95% are singletons. Sequencing input: peripheral blood. The source is a woman of 80 years or more with acute or convalescent COVID-19. Both conserved end residues are part of each CDR3. Fields, in order: V gene, J gene, clone size, D gene, CDR3 protein, CDR3 DNA. The D gene is left open where the match is weak. Some rows mark clone size as missing; the rest say once, few, many or name a class of expanded clone.

TRBV5-1	TRBJ1-6	NA	NA	CASSLEHTGRGSSPLHF	TGCGCCAGCAGCTTAGAACATACAGGGAGGGGTAGTTCACCCCTCCACTTT
TRBV5-8	TRBJ1-2	once	NA	CASSLEGYLGDGYTF	TGTGCCAGCAGCTTGGAGGGTTATTTAGGGGATGGCTACACCTTC
TRBV7-9	TRBJ2-5	once	NA	CASSSNSNRATQYF	TGTGCCAGCAGCTCAAACTCAAACAGGGCGACCCAGTACTTC
TRBV7-2	TRBJ1-1	NA	TRBD1	CASSLAGTANTEAFF	TGTGCCAGCAGCTTAGCCGGGACAGCGAACACTGAAGCTTTCTTT
TRBV10-1	TRBJ1-1	NA	NA	CASRAWRANTEAFF	TGCGCCAGCAGGGCCTGGAGGGCGAACACTGAAGCTTTCTTT
TRBV3-1/TRBV3-2	TRBJ2-1	NA	TRBD2	CASSQERFLAASYNEQFF	TGTGCCAGCAGCCAAGAAAGGTTTCTAGCGGCTTCCTACAATGAGCAGTTCTTC
TRBV7-9	TRBJ2-3	NA	TRBD1	CASSPGTGRRDTQYF	TGTGCCAGCAGCCCAGGGACAGGGCGGAGAGATACGCAGTATTTT
TRBV7-8	TRBJ2-5	NA	NA	CASGSSQDRLYF	TGTGCCAGCGGATCCTCTCAAGACAGGCTTTACTTC
TRBV6-5	TRBJ2-3	once	NA	CASSNTDTQYF	TGTGCCAGCAGCAACACAGATACGCAGTATTTT
TRBV10-3	TRBJ2-2	NA	TRBD2	CAISPPRLMGLASGELFF	TGTGCCATCAGCCCCCCGAGATTGATGGGACTAGCCTCGGGGGAGCTGTTTTTT
TRBV4-3	TRBJ2-1	NA	TRBD2	CASSQGLLASYNEQFF	TGCGCCAGCAGCCAAGGCTTACTAGCGAGTTACAATGAGCAGTTCTTC
TRBV27	TRBJ1-5	NA	NA	CAGRGYSNQPQHF	TGTGCCGGGCGGGGTTATAGCAATCAGCCCCAGCATTTT
TRBV12-3/TRBV12-4	TRBJ1-3	NA	NA	CASSLTRGNTIYF	TGTGCCAGCAGCCTGACACGGGGGAACACCATATATTTT
TRBV7-9	TRBJ2-2	NA	NA	CASSLEAGELFF	TGTGCCAGCAGCTTAGAAGCGGGGGAGCTGTTTTTT
TRBV6-2/TRBV6-3	TRBJ1-1	once	NA	CASSYVGGGAFF	TGTGCCAGCAGTTACGTTGGGGGGGGAGCTTTCTTT
TRBV2	TRBJ1-2	NA	TRBD1	CASSNDRDRNYGYTF	TGTGCCAGCAGTAACGACCGGGACAGGAACTATGGCTACACCTTC
TRBV11-3	TRBJ1-1	NA	TRBD1	CASSLGPAGTDSSTEAFF	TGTGCCAGCAGCTTAGGCCCGGCCGGGACAGATTCAAGCACTGAAGCTTTCTTT
TRBV5-1	TRBJ2-1	NA	TRBD2	CASSSGTSSDEQFF	TGCGCCAGCAGCTCCGGGACTAGTTCCGATGAGCAGTTCTTC
TRBV11-1	TRBJ2-2	once	TRBD2	CASSLWLAGGTGELFF	TGTGCCAGCAGCTTGTGGCTAGCGGGGGGCACCGGGGAGCTGTTTTTT
TRBV29-1	TRBJ1-2	NA	NA	CSVAGGGGAGGYTF	TGCAGCGTTGCCGGGGGAGGGGGTGCTGGTGGCTACACCTTC
TRBV24-1	TRBJ1-5	NA	TRBD1	CATSGQGNQPQHF	TGTGCCACCAGCGGACAGGGCAATCAGCCCCAGCATTTT
TRBV6-5	TRBJ1-5	once	TRBD1	CAISRTGKFNQPQHF	TGTGCCATCAGCCGGACAGGCAAGTTCAATCAGCCCCAGCATTTT
TRBV25-1	TRBJ2-3	NA	NA	CASSGVESFSDTQYF	TGTGCCAGCAGCGGGGTAGAATCGTTTTCAGATACGCAGTATTTT
TRBV11-3	TRBJ1-1	NA	NA	CASSLEGGLNTEAFF	TGTGCCAGCAGCTTAGAGGGGGGACTGAACACTGAAGCTTTCTTT
TRBV13	TRBJ1-4	NA	TRBD1	CASSLRDRGDEKLFF	TGTGCCAGCAGCTTAAGGGACAGGGGAGATGAAAAACTGTTTTTT
TRBV18	TRBJ2-2	NA	TRBD2	CASSPLGGTGELFF	TGTGCCAGCTCACCCCTCGGGGGGACCGGGGAGCTGTTTTTT
TRBV18	TRBJ2-7	NA	NA	CASSPPLNTDEQYF	TGTGCCAGCTCACCACCTCTCAACACAGACGAGCAGTACTTC
TRBV29-1	TRBJ1-2	NA	NA	CSVPTGSSGYGYTF	TGCAGCGTTCCTACAGGATCCTCTGGCTATGGCTACACCTTC
TRBV7-2	TRBJ2-3	NA	TRBD2	CASSLAVLAGGSTDTQYF	TGTGCCAGCAGCTTAGCGGTGCTAGCGGGAGGTAGCACAGATACGCAGTATTTT
TRBV6-5	TRBJ2-7	NA	NA	CASSYSWRGTYEQYF	TGTGCCAGCAGTTACTCTTGGAGGGGAACCTACGAGCAGTACTTC
TRBV3-1/TRBV3-2	TRBJ1-5	once	TRBD1	CASSFQGAGQPQHF	TGTGCCAGCAGCTTTCAGGGGGCTGGTCAGCCCCAGCATTTT
TRBV7-2	TRBJ2-7	NA	NA	CASSFPRDYEQYF	TGTGCCAGCAGCTTCCCCCGGGACTACGAGCAGTACTTC
TRBV5-4	TRBJ1-6	NA	TRBD1	CASSTGGIRNSPLHF	TGTGCCAGCAGCACAGGGGGCATCCGTAATTCACCCCTCCACTTT
TRBV7-2	TRBJ1-1	once	NA	CASSLSRVNTEAFF	TGTGCCAGCAGCTTAAGCAGGGTGAACACTGAAGCTTTCTTT